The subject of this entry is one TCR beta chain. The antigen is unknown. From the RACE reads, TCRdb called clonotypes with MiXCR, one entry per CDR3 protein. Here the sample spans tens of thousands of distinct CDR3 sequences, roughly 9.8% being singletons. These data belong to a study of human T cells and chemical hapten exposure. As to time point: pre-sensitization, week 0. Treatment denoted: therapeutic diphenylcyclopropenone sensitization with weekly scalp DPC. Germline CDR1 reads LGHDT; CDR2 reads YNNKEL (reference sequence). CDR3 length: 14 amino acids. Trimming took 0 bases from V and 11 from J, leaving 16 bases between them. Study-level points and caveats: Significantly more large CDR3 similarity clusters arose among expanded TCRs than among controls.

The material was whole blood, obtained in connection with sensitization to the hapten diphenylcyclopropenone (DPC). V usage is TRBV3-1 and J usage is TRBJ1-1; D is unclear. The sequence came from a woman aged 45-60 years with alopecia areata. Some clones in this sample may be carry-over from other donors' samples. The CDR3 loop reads CASSQDWPVIVAFF. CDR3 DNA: TGTGCCAGCAGCCAAGACTGGCCCGTTATAGTTGCTTTCTTT.